Listed below are T cell receptor beta chains from one sample, sequenced in a study of T cell responses to AZD1222 COVID-19 vaccine. Profiling relied on immunoSEQ multiplex PCR, and the TCRdb table lists in-frame clones only, not all of them. This sample carries over 100,000 clones, about 89% of them seen once, and the ten largest clones take around 4.6%. The sequencing used peripheral blood, collected 28 days after the second AZD1222 dose. The source of these receptors is an adult who received the AZD1222 COVID-19 vaccine. Each CDR3 is given with its conserved first and last residue. A D gene is named only where the DNA matches it firmly. Only some rows state a clone size, as once, few, many or a class for expanded clones.

j_call | d_call | clone_size | v_call | cdr3_aa | cdr3_nt
TRBJ1-1 | - | once | TRBV18 | CASSPRGPSSENTEAFF | TGTGCCAGCTCACCCCGGGGACCTTCTTCGGAGAACACTGAAGCTTTCTTT
TRBJ2-7 | - | - | TRBV30 | CAWDSYEQYF | TGTGCCTGGGACAGCTACGAGCAGTACTTC
TRBJ1-1 | TRBD1 | few | TRBV19 | CASSMGQGGIQAFF | TGTGCCAGTAGTATGGGACAGGGGGGTATTCAAGCTTTCTTT
TRBJ2-7 | TRBD2 | - | TRBV7-6 | CASSLRGGAPYEQYF | TGTGCCAGCAGCCTCCGGGGGGGGGCGCCCTACGAGCAGTACTTC
TRBJ1-4 | - | - | TRBV21-1 | CASSSMWDREFEKLFF | TGTGCCAGCAGCTCTATGTGGGACAGGGAATTTGAAAAACTGTTTTTT
TRBJ2-5 | - | - | TRBV7-9 | CALGGLQETQYF | TGTGCCCTTGGGGGCTTACAAGAGACCCAGTACTTC
TRBJ2-7 | - | - | TRBV5-1 | CASSVNGQNSYEQYF | TGCGCCAGCAGCGTAAATGGACAGAACTCCTACGAGCAGTACTTC
TRBJ2-7 | TRBD2 | - | TRBV7-6 | CASSLWGTSDEQYF | TGTGCCAGCAGCTTATGGGGGACTAGCGACGAGCAGTACTTC
TRBJ1-6 | - | - | TRBV7-8 | CASSPSWADGTNSPLHF | TGTGCCAGCAGCCCTAGTTGGGCCGACGGGACTAATTCACCCCTCCACTTT
TRBJ2-7 | TRBD2 | - | TRBV20-1 | CSASATSGRLNEQYF | TGCAGTGCTAGTGCTACTAGCGGGAGGTTGAACGAGCAGTACTTC
TRBJ2-2 | - | - | TRBV7-2 | CASSPSPQNTGELFF | TGTGCCAGCAGCCCTTCCCCTCAAAACACCGGGGAGCTGTTTTTT
TRBJ1-1 | TRBD1 | - | TRBV29-1 | CSVEDSSRQGMRMNTEAFF | TGCAGCGTTGAAGATTCCTCCCGACAGGGGATGAGAATGAACACTGAAGCTTTCTTT
TRBJ1-1 | - | - | TRBV5-1 | CASSPDRIAKGTEAFF | TGCGCCAGCAGCCCGGACCGGATAGCAAAGGGCACTGAAGCTTTCTTT
TRBJ2-7 | - | - | TRBV10-3 | CATSSREHGMDEQYF | TGTGCCACTTCCTCCCGGGAGCACGGTATGGACGAGCAGTACTTC
TRBJ2-5 | - | - | TRBV5-6 | CASSLRRRVFETQYF | TGTGCCAGCAGCTTGAGGAGGCGGGTGTTTGAGACCCAGTACTTC
TRBJ2-3 | - | - | TRBV7-2 | CASSRNEGGADTQYF | TGTGCCAGCAGTAGAAATGAGGGGGGCGCAGATACGCAGTATTTT
TRBJ2-3 | TRBD1 | - | TRBV9 | CASSGQGRGADTQYF | TGTGCCAGCAGCGGACAGGGGCGCGGGGCAGATACGCAGTATTTT
TRBJ2-7 | - | - | TRBV10-3 | CAISRDTYEQYF | TGTGCCATCAGCAGGGACACCTACGAGCAGTACTTC
TRBJ2-7 | TRBD2 | - | TRBV6-5 | CASSPGGLVDYEQYF | TGTGCCAGCAGTCCGGGAGGACTAGTCGACTACGAGCAGTACTTC
TRBJ1-6 | TRBD1 | - | TRBV27 | CASSYRDRVNSPLHF | TGTGCCAGCAGTTACCGGGACAGGGTTAATTCACCCCTCCACTTT
TRBJ1-1 | TRBD1 | - | TRBV7-2 | CASSPSTGSGAEAFF | TGTGCCAGCAGCCCCTCGACAGGGTCTGGAGCTGAAGCTTTCTTT
TRBJ2-7 | - | - | TRBV7-2 | CASSLMSETLPGEQYF | TGTGCCAGCAGCTTAATGAGCGAAACCCTTCCTGGCGAGCAGTACTTC
TRBJ1-2 | TRBD1 | - | TRBV19 | CASSSGQGSRSYGYTF | TGTGCCAGTAGTTCCGGACAGGGTTCCAGGTCCTATGGCTACACCTTC
TRBJ2-1 | TRBD1 | medium-sized | TRBV4-1 | CASSPGQGLNEQFF | TGCGCCAGCAGCCCTGGACAGGGACTCAATGAGCAGTTCTTC
TRBJ1-2 | TRBD1 | - | TRBV6-5 | CASTSTGLNYGYTF | TGTGCCAGCACCTCGACAGGGTTGAACTATGGCTACACCTTC
TRBJ2-7 | - | once | TRBV6-1 | CASSEGPASSYEQYF | TGTGCCAGCAGTGAAGGTCCGGCGAGCTCCTACGAGCAGTACTTC
TRBJ1-2 | - | - | TRBV9 | CASSGAPGRNYGYTF | TGTGCCAGCAGCGGGGCCCCGGGACGAAACTATGGCTACACCTTC
TRBJ1-5 | - | - | TRBV20-1 | CSASSQYSNQPQHF | TGCAGTGCTAGTTCCCAATATAGCAATCAGCCCCAGCATTTT
TRBJ2-2 | - | - | TRBV6-1 | CASREANTGELFF | TGTGCCAGCAGGGAAGCTAACACCGGGGAGCTGTTTTTT
TRBJ1-3 | - | - | TRBV7-2 | CASSLPTRNTIYF | TGTGCCAGCAGCTTACCGACGCGGAACACCATATATTTT
TRBJ1-2 | TRBD1 | - | TRBV14 | CASSQDQQGWGYTF | TGTGCCAGCAGCCAAGATCAACAGGGGTGGGGCTACACCTTC
TRBJ1-2 | - | - | TRBV12-3/TRBV12-4 | CASSLGRSYGYTF | TGTGCCAGCAGCCTCGGCAGGTCGTATGGCTACACCTTC
TRBJ1-6 | - | - | TRBV4-3 | CASSQGRLGSPLHF | TGCGCCAGCAGCCAAGGTCGGTTAGGTTCACCCCTCCACTTT
TRBJ2-2 | TRBD2 | - | TRBV9 | CASSVTSGGVNTGELFF | TGTGCCAGCAGCGTAACTAGCGGGGGTGTGAACACCGGGGAGCTGTTTTTT
TRBJ2-5 | TRBD1 | - | TRBV2 | CASSGGTGMETQYF | TGTGCCAGCAGTGGGGGGACAGGGATGGAGACCCAGTACTTC
TRBJ2-7 | - | - | TRBV5-1 | CASSLEVAVSSYEQYF | TGCGCCAGCAGCTTGGAGGTAGCGGTGAGCTCCTACGAGCAGTACTTC
TRBJ1-5 | - | - | TRBV19 | CASSILAGAQPQHF | TGTGCCAGTAGTATACTGGCAGGGGCTCAGCCCCAGCATTTT
TRBJ2-1 | TRBD1 | - | TRBV7-3 | CASSQGQGGNEQFF | TGTGCCAGCAGCCAGGGACAGGGGGGCAATGAGCAGTTCTTC
TRBJ1-6 | TRBD1 | - | TRBV5-1 | CASSPGTGRNNSPLHF | TGCGCCAGCAGCCCGGGGACAGGGAGAAATAATTCACCCCTCCACTTT
TRBJ1-5 | - | - | TRBV15 | CATSRDRQLNQPQHF | TGTGCCACCAGCCGAGACAGACAGCTCAATCAGCCCCAGCATTTT
TRBJ1-6 | - | once | TRBV6-1 | CASSEGSGTPYSPLHF | TGTGCCAGCAGTGAAGGGAGCGGGACACCTTATTCACCCCTCCACTTT
TRBJ1-2 | - | - | TRBV6-6 | CASSQNYGYTF | TGTGCCAGCAGTCAAAACTATGGCTACACCTTC
TRBJ2-1 | TRBD2 | - | TRBV29-1 | CSDTSGSSYNEQFF | TGCAGCGACACTAGCGGAAGCTCCTACAATGAGCAGTTCTTC
TRBJ2-2 | - | - | TRBV6-4 | CASSDSAGSRIGELFF | TGTGCCAGCAGTGACTCGGCTGGCAGTCGGATCGGGGAGCTGTTTTTT
TRBJ2-1 | TRBD1 | - | TRBV10-3 | CAISAGQGGETNEQFF | TGTGCCATCAGTGCGGGACAGGGAGGAGAGACCAATGAGCAGTTCTTC
TRBJ1-5 | - | - | TRBV18 | CASSPWDGPDQPQHF | TGTGCCAGCTCCCCCTGGGACGGGCCAGATCAGCCCCAGCATTTT
TRBJ2-7 | TRBD1 | - | TRBV7-8 | CASSLVLDRTYEQYF | TGTGCCAGCAGCTTAGTCTTGGACAGGACCTACGAGCAGTACTTC
TRBJ2-1 | TRBD2 | - | TRBV4-2 | CASSQGGAGGHNEQFF | TGTGCCAGCAGCCAAGGTGGAGCGGGGGGGCACAATGAGCAGTTCTTC
TRBJ2-5 | TRBD2 | - | TRBV9 | CASSVAASGTRWTQYF | TGTGCCAGCAGCGTAGCGGCTAGCGGGACCCGATGGACCCAGTACTTC
TRBJ2-2 | TRBD1 | once | TRBV7-3 | CASSRGQGRTGELFF | TGTGCCAGCAGCCGGGGACAGGGGAGGACCGGGGAGCTGTTTTTT
TRBJ2-2 | - | - | TRBV18 | CASSPSWQAPAGELFF | TGTGCCAGCTCACCCTCGTGGCAGGCCCCTGCTGGGGAGCTGTTTTTT